This note documents a single TCR beta chain sequence. This sample was included in a study of control samples from healthy donors and cancer patients. Repertoires were generated with immunoSEQ multiplex PCR, while TCRdb's copy carries only in-frame clones and drops some. In the table there are 200,000 to 250,000 clones, just under 95% of which are singletons. CDR1 is SGHTA, CDR2 FQGNSA, per germline. CDR3 length: 16 amino acids. V lost 4 bases, J lost 0 bases, and 15 bases lay in between. The rearrangement joins TRBV7-2 to TRBJ1-1; weak D call: TRBD1 (5 bases). The sample consisted of blood. This TCR derives from a man aged 50-60 years in good health. The CDR3 region is CASSWGGTGLNTEAFF. The DNA for the CDR3 is TGTGCCAGCAGCTGGGGTGGAACAGGTCTGAACACTGAAGCTTTCTTT.